This T cell receptor beta chain is from a study of shared clonotypes between healthy human individuals. Study-wide findings and caveats: There were few donors, and this limited the genetic and exposure-history diversity represented. The sharing of around 5% of naive CD4 clonotypes was seen across several donors. Relative to their counterparts shared across all four donors, non-shared clonotypes exhibited diminished generation probabilities. Generally, estimated richness proved larger in naive subsets than it did in memory subsets.

For this clone: Antigen specificity is unknown.

Sequencing was performed with immunoSEQ multiplex PCR; in TCRdb, only in-frame clones are kept and a portion is missing. The table lists some 200,000 clones, approximately 70% of them singletons. The clonotype was recovered from a young man in good health. The sample comprised memory CD4+ T cells sorted from blood. Stated subset: CD45RA-negative fraction.

The CDR3: CASSSTSVQETQYF. CDR3 nucleotides: TGCGCCAGCAGCTCCACTAGCGTTCAAGAGACCCAGTACTTC. This chain connects TRBV5-1 to TRBJ2-5; TRBD2 matches 7 bases. The CDR3 covers 14 residues. V lost 3 bases to trimming and J lost 2 bases; unmatched junction nucleotides: 4. CDR1 SGHRS and CDR2 YFSETQ come from the germline V gene. Drawing the rest from reference TRBV5-1 and TRBJ2-5, the complete variable domain is KAGVTQTPRYLIKTRGQQVTLSCSPISGHRSVSWYQQTPGQGLQFLFEYFSETQRNKGNFPGRFSGRQFSNSRSEMNVSTLELGDSALYLCASSSTSVQETQYFGPGTRLLVL.